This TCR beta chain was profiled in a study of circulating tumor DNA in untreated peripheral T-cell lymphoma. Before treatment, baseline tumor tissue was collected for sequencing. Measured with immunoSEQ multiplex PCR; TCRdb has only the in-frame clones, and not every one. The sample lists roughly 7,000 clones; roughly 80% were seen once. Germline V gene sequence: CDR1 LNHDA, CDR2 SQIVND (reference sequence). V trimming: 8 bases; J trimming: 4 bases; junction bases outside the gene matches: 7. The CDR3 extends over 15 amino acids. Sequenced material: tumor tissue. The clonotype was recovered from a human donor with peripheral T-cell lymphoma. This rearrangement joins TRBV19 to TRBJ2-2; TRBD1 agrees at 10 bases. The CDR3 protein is CASSGQGVGTGELFF. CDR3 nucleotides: TGTGCCAGTTCTGGACAGGGGGTTGGCACCGGGGAGCTGTTTTTT.